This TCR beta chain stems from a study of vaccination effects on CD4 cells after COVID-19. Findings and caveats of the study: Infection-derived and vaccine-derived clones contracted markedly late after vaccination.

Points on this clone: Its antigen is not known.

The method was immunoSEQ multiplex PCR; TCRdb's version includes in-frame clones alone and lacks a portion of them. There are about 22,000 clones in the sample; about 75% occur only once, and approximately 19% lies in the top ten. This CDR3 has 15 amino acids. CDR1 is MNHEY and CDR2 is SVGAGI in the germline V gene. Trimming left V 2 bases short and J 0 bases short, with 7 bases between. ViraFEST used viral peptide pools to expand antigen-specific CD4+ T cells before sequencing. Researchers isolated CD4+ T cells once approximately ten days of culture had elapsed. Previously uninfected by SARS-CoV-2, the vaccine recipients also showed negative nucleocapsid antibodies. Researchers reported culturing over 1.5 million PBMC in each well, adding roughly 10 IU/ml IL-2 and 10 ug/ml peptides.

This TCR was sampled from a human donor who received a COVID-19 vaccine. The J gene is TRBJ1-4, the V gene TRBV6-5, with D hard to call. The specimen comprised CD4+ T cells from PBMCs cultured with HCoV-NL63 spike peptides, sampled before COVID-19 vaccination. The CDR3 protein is CASSYRTATNEKLFF. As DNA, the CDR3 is TGTGCCAGCAGTTACCGGACGGCAACTAATGAAAAACTGTTTTTT.